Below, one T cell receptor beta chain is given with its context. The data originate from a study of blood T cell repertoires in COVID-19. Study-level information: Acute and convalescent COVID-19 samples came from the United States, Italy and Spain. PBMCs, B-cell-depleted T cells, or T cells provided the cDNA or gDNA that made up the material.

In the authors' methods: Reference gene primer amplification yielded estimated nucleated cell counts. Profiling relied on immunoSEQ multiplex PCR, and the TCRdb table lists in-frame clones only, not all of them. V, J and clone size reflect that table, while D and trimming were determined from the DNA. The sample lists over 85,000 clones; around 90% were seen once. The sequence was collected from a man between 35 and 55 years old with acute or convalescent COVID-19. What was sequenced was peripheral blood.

The CDR3, as DNA: TGTGCCAGCAGCTTAGGCGGGGAGCGTTGGGCTTTCTTT. Protein sequence: CASSLGGERWAFF. This rearrangement joins TRBV7-8 to TRBJ1-1; no clear D. Germline CDR1 is SGHVS and CDR2 is FQNEAQ. The ends were cut back, 1 base at V and 11 bases at J, with 14 bases in the middle. The CDR3 is 13 residues long.